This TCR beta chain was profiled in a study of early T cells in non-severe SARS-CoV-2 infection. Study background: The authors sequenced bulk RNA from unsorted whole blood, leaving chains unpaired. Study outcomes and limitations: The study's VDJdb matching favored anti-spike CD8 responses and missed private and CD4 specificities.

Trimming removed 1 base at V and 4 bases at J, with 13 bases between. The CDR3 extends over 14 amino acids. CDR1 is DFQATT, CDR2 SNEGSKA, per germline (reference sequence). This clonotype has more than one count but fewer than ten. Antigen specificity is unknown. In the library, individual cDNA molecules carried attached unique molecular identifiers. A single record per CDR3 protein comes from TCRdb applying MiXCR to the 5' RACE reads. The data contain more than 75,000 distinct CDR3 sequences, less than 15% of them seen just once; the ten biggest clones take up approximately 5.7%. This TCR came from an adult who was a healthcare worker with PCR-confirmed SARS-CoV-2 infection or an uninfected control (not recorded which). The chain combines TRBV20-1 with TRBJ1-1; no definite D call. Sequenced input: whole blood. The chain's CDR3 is CSARVLMGSTEAFF. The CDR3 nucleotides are TGCAGTGCTAGAGTACTGATGGGAAGCACTGAAGCTTTCTTT.